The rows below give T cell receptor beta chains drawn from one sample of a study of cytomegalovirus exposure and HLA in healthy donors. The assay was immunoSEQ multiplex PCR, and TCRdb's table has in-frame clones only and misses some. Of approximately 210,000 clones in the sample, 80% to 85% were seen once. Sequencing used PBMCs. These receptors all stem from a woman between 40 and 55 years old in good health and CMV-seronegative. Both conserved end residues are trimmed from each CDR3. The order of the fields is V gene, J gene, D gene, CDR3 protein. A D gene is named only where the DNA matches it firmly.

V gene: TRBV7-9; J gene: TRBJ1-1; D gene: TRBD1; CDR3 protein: ASSIETGTGEVEAF
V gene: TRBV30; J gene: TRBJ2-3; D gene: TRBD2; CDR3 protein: AWGTMAGGGADTQY
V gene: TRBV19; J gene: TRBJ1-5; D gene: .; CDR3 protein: ASSKGGDQPQH
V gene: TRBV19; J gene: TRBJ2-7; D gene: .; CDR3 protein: ASSPGEPEQY
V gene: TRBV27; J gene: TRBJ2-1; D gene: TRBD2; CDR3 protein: GTAVAGIGYNEQF
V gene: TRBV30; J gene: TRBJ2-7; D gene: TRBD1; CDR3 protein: AWTTGESSYEQY
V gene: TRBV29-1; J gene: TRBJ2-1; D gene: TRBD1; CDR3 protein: SVWTGGAYNEQF
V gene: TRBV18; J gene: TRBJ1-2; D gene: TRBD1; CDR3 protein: ASSPRTGEAGNYGYT
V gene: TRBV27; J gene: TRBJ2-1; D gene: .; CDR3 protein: ASSSQRFTYNEQF
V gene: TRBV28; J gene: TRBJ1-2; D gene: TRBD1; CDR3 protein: ASSFGDRVVGYT
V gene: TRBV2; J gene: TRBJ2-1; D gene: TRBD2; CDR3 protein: ASSEGAGGVSYNEQF
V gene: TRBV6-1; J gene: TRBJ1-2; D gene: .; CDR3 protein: ASSDRAWHGYT
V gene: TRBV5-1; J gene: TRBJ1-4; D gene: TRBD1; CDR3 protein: ASSQGDSNEKLF
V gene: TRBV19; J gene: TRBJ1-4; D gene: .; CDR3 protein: ASRWREHEKLF
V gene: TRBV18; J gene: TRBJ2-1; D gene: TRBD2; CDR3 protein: ASSPISGGGNEQF
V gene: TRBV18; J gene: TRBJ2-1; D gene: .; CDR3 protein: ASSPPRRQPSDEQF
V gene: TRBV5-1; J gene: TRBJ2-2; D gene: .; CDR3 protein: ASSLEYGTGELF
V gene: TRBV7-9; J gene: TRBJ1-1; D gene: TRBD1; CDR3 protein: ASSIRQGEGTEAF
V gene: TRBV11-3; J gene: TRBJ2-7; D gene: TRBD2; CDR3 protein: ASSSGLAGGLNEQY
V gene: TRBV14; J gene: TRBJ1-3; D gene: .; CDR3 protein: ASSRGWSSGNTIY
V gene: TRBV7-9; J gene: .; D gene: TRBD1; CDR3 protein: ASSLGTGKSEQY
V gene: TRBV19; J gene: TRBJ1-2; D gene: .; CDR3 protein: ASSIEAGGYT
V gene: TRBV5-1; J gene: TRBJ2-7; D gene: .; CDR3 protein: ASSFSSGQDYEQY
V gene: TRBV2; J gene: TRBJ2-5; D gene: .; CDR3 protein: ASSESVETQY
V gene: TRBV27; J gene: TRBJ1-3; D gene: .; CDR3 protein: ASSLGQGYGNTIY
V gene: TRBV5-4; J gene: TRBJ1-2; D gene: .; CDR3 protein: ASSPAQENYGYT